The following is a T cell receptor (beta chain) sequence with its context. Its antigen remains unidentified. No base quality values were provided; no much bigger clone lies one nucleotide off. This specimen comes from a study of chemoradiotherapy in HPV16-positive cancers (dated 2022 in TCRdb). Background on the whole study: Candidate HPV-specific T-cell clones and common TCR motifs were defined through functional T-cell assays on cells from a couple of HPV16-positive patients. The candidate HPV-specific TCRs and motifs were subsequently tracked in TCR repertoires obtained from approximately 91 patients with HPV-related cancers. The study asked whether T-cell immunity to the HPV oncoproteins E6 and E7 changes during chemoradiotherapy and whether this immunity affects survival.

Trimming takes 3 bases from V and 8 bases from J, and the germline ends sit 16 bases apart. For CDR1 and CDR2, the germline V gene (reference sequence) lists GTSNPN and SVGIG. The CDR3 numbers 13 residues from cysteine through phenylalanine. Of the read, only the CDR3 DNA is kept; its 39 bases are in frame from base 1. Library construction relied on the immunoSEQ multiplex PCR assay. TCRdb holds this immuneACCESS table with in-frame rearrangements only. Some clones are missing; in checked studies, unresolved V genes explain under half, and the rest has no known cause. Here the sample has 8,400 or so clones; about 89% occur a single time. The top ten clonotypes cover 3.5% of the sample. Repertoires were sampled multiple times during chemoradiotherapy, which allowed clonal expansion in the tumor microenvironment to be followed. Summary of the overall study and its limitations: In HPV16-positive patients, expansion of HPV-responsive T cells during chemoradiotherapy was associated with improved recurrence-free survival. Expansion of candidate HPV-specific clones and E7-related TCR motifs was observed in the tumor microenvironment during treatment, whereas no such expansion was observed for non-HPV-specific T cells. The functional definition of HPV-specific T cells was derived from only a couple of HPV16-positive patients, and the survival association was reported for HPV16-positive patients.

Sequenced material: blood, taken from a patient who underwent chemoradiotherapy. This receptor was taken from a human donor with HPV-associated anogenital cancer. This chain is built from TRBV30 and TRBJ1-2, and the D gene may be TRBD1, 5 bases matching. Here the CDR3 is given as CAWRRRGDDGYTF. The nucleotide sequence is TGTGCCTGGAGAAGACGGGGGGATGACGGCTACACCTTC.